This is a list of T cell receptor beta chains from one sample in a study of cytomegalovirus exposure and HLA in healthy donors. TCRdb keeps only in-frame clones here, not all; method: immunoSEQ multiplex PCR. The sample shows hundreds of thousands of clones, 88% of them seen only once. The specimen sequenced was PBMCs. The receptors here all came from a woman under 30 in good health and CMV-seronegative. The CDR3 runs from the conserved cysteine through the conserved F or W. The order of the fields is D gene, V gene, J gene, clone size, CDR3 length, CDR3 DNA, CDR3 protein. A D gene is named only where the DNA matches it firmly. Where a row states a size, it is once, few, many or the class of an expanded clone; other rows omit it.

TRBD1	TRBV28	TRBJ2-5	-	15	TGTGCCAGCAGGCCTCGGGCAGGGGGAAGAGAGACCCAGTACTTC	CASRPRAGGRETQYF
-	TRBV9	TRBJ2-5	-	13	TGTGCCAGCAGCGTTTCTGGCAGGGAGACCCAGTACTTC	CASSVSGRETQYF
TRBD1	TRBV6-1	TRBJ2-3	-	15	TGTGCCAGCCGGAATAGGGACAGGAGCACAGATACGCAGTATTTT	CASRNRDRSTDTQYF
-	TRBV21-1	TRBJ1-2	-	17	TGTGCCAGCAGCCCCAGGGGCGGCAGGGCGGTGGACTATGGCTACACCTTC	CASSPRGGRAVDYGYTF
TRBD1	TRBV4-1	TRBJ2-7	-	15	TGCGCCAGCAGCCAAGATCAGGGGGTACCTAGGGAGCAGTACTTC	CASSQDQGVPREQYF
TRBD1	TRBV5-1	TRBJ1-1	-	14	TGCGCCAGCAGCCCGGGGACAGCCAACACTGAAGCTTTCTTT	CASSPGTANTEAFF
TRBD1	TRBV18	TRBJ2-7	-	13	TGTGCCAGCTCACCACGCAGGGGGTACGAGCAGTACTTC	CASSPRRGYEQYF
TRBD1	TRBV5-6	TRBJ2-7	-	15	TGTGCCAGCAGCTACCGGACAGGGGCCTCCTACGAGCAGTACTTC	CASSYRTGASYEQYF
-	TRBV7-2	TRBJ1-1	-	15	TGTGCCAGCAGCTTAGGGTTGGCGGGGAATACTGAAGCTTTCTTT	CASSLGLAGNTEAFF
-	TRBV10-1	TRBJ2-2	-	14	TGCGCCAGCAGTGTAAGGCGGAGCACCGGGGAGCTGTTTTTT	CASSVRRSTGELFF
TRBD2	TRBV4-3	TRBJ2-7	once	16	TGCGCCAGCAGCCAAGCCCTGGGCGGGAGCCTCTACGAGCAGTACTTC	CASSQALGGSLYEQYF
-	TRBV9	TRBJ2-1	-	18	TGTGCCAGCAGCGTAGTAGTGGGAGAAGGTAGCGGCTTCAATGAGCAGTTCTTC	CASSVVVGEGSGFNEQFF
-	TRBV7-9	TRBJ1-1	-	15	TGTGCCAGCAGCCTAGGAGGGACACCGAACACTGAAGCTTTCTTT	CASSLGGTPNTEAFF
TRBD1	TRBV6-5	TRBJ2-2	-	14	TGTGCCAGCAGCCGGACAGGGAACACCGGGGAGCTGTTTTTT	CASSRTGNTGELFF
TRBD2	TRBV10-3	TRBJ2-5	-	15	TGTGCCATCAGTGCGAGACTAGCGGATGAAGAGACCCAGTACTTC	CAISARLADEETQYF
-	TRBV6-1	TRBJ2-7	once	13	TGTGCCACTCGTCCGGGGTTTGCCTACGAGCAGTACTTC	CATRPGFAYEQYF
TRBD2	TRBV28	TRBJ2-1	-	17	TGTGCCAGCAGTTTTAATTTAATACGGACTAGCGGGGGTGAGCAGTTCTTC	CASSFNLIRTSGGEQFF
TRBD1	TRBV6-1	TRBJ1-6	few	15	TGTGCCAGCAGTCAGGACAGGGGGATTGCCTCACCCCTCCACTTT	CASSQDRGIASPLHF
TRBD2	TRBV27	TRBJ2-1	-	14	TGTGCCAGCAGCCCGGGACTAGCTTACCGAGAGCAGTTCTTC	CASSPGLAYREQFF
-	TRBV7-8	TRBJ2-1	-	12	TGTGCCAGCAGGGGCAGCTACAATGAGCAGTTCTTC	CASRGSYNEQFF
TRBD1	TRBV28	TRBJ2-2	-	17	TGTGCCAGCAGCCTTACAGGGGAAGTCATGTTGGCCGGGGAGCTGTTTTTT	CASSLTGEVMLAGELFF
-	TRBV29-1	TRBJ2-1	-	17	TGCAGCGTTGAAGATCCTCATATAGAGGCATCCTACAATGAGCAGTTCTTC	CSVEDPHIEASYNEQFF
TRBD1	TRBV7-2	TRBJ2-7	-	13	TGTGCCAGCAGCCAGACAGGGTTCGACGAGCAGTACTTC	CASSQTGFDEQYF
-	TRBV5-8	TRBJ1-2	few	15	TGTGCCAGCAGCTCCCGAGTATTCTCTACCTATGGCTACACCTTC	CASSSRVFSTYGYTF
TRBD1	TRBV28	TRBJ2-7	-	15	TGTGCCAGCAACCCAGGGACAGGGGGCGGCTACGAGCAGTACTTC	CASNPGTGGGYEQYF
TRBD2	TRBV7-2	TRBJ2-1	-	17	TGTGCCAGCAGCGGGACTAGCGGGAGTACCGGCTACAATGAGCAGTTCTTC	CASSGTSGSTGYNEQFF
-	TRBV6-5	TRBJ2-7	-	16	TGTGCCAGCAGTTACTCGCCCTCCCAGGGGAACAACGAGCAGTACTTC	CASSYSPSQGNNEQYF
-	TRBV29-1	TRBJ1-1	-	12	TGCAGCGTTCAAGGACAGAACACTGAAGCTTTCTTT	CSVQGQNTEAFF
TRBD1	TRBV27	TRBJ1-1	-	15	TGTGCCAGCAGTTTATCTCCTACAGGGGCCACTGAAGCTTTCTTT	CASSLSPTGATEAFF
TRBD1	TRBV28	TRBJ2-7	-	14	TGTGCCAGCAGAGCCTGGGGACAGGGGTACGAGCAGTACTTC	CASRAWGQGYEQYF
-	TRBV5-1	TRBJ2-7	-	12	TGCGCCAGCAGCTTCGCGGGGTACGAGCAGTACTTC	CASSFAGYEQYF
TRBD2	TRBV2	TRBJ2-7	once	13	TGTGCCAGCACCCTTAGCGGGAACTACGAGCAGTACTTC	CASTLSGNYEQYF
-	TRBV9	TRBJ2-1	-	15	TGTGCCAGCAGCGTAGCTGGGGGCGGATACAATGAGCAGTTCTTC	CASSVAGGGYNEQFF
TRBD2	TRBV19	TRBJ2-1	-	17	TGTGCCAGTAGTACCCCTTCGGGGGGACGACCCTACAATGAGCAGTTCTTC	CASSTPSGGRPYNEQFF
-	TRBV27	TRBJ2-1	-	14	TGTGCCAGCAGTCCCGGCGGGCTGTATGGTGAGCAGTTCTTC	CASSPGGLYGEQFF
TRBD1	TRBV6-1	TRBJ2-1	-	13	TGTGCCAGCAGACCGGACAGGGCAGTTGAGCAGTTCTTC	CASRPDRAVEQFF
-	TRBV15	TRBJ1-5	-	15	TGTGCCACCAGCAGAGCGAGTGGTAGCAATCAGCCCCAGCATTTT	CATSRASGSNQPQHF
TRBD1	TRBV25-1	TRBJ2-2	-	17	TGTGCCAGCAGGGCCCCGTTGGGACAGGTTGGGACCGGGGAGCTGTTTTTT	CASRAPLGQVGTGELFF
-	TRBV27	TRBJ1-1	-	12	TGTGCCAGCAGTTTAACATCGGGGGAAGCTTTCTTT	CASSLTSGEAFF
TRBD1	TRBV5-1	TRBJ1-2	-	12	TGCGCCAGCAGCTTCGACAGGGAGGCTCGGACCTTC	CASSFDREARTF
-	TRBV13	TRBJ2-1	-	14	TGTGCCAGCAGCCCAGTTCTCGGGAGCGATGAGCAGTTCTTC	CASSPVLGSDEQFF
TRBD2	TRBV27	TRBJ2-1	-	18	TGTGCCAGCAGTTTCCCCTCCCCCAGCGGGAGGCGTTACAATGAGCAGTTCTTC	CASSFPSPSGRRYNEQFF